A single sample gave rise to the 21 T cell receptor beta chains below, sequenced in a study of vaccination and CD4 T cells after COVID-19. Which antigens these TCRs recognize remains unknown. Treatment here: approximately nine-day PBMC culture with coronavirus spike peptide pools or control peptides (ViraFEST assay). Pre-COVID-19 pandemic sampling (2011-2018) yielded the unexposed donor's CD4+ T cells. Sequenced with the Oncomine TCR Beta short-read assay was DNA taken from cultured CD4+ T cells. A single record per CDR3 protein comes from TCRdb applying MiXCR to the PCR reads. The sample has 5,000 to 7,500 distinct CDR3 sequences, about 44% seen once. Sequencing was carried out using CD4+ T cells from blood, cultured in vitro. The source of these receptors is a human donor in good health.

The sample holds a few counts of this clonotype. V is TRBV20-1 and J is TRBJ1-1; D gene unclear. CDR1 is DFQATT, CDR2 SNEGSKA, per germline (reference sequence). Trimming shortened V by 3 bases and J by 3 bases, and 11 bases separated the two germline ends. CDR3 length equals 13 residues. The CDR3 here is CSASQPTDTEAFF. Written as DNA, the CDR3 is TGCAGTGCTAGCCAGCCAACGGACACTGAAGCTTTCTTT.

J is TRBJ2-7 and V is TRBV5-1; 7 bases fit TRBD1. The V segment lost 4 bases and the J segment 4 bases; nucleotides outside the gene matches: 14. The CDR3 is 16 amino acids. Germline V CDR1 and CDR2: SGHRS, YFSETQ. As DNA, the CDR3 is TGCGCCAGCAGCGCAGGGACAGTCCCGGGACATTACGAGCAGTACTTC. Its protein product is CASSAGTVPGHYEQYF.

CDR3 coding DNA: TGCGCCAGCAGCTTACACCAACAGGCTACGCAGCAGTACTTC. It translates to CASSLHQQATQQYF. The chain carries TRBV5-1 and TRBJ2-7; a possible D gene is TRBD1 (5 bases). Germline values: CDR1 SGHRS, CDR2 YFSETQ. The CDR3 runs to 14 residues. V lost 2 bases to trimming and J lost 8 bases, with 17 bases between them.

The CDR3 DNA is TGCAGTGCTCCAAATCCCCCTTCCTATGGCTACACCTTC. This codes for CSAPNPPSYGYTF. The chain is built from TRBV20-1 and TRBJ1-2; D uncertain. V was clipped by 5 bases and J by 4 bases, with 14 bases between them. The CDR3 has 13 residues. The V gene's germline CDR1 is DFQATT and CDR2 SNEGSKA (reference sequence).

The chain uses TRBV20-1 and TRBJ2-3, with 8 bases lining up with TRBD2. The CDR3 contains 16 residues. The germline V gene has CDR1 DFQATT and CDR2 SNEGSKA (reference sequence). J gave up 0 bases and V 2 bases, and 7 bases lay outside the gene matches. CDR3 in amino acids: CSARSATSGSTDTQYF. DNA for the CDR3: TGCAGTGCTAGATCCGCTACTAGCGGTAGCACAGATACGCAGTATTTT.

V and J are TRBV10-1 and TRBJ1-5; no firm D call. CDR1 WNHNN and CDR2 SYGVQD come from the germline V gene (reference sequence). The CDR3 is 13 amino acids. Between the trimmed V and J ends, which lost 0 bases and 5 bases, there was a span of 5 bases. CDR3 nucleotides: TGCGCCAGCAGTGAGTCCGGGGATCAGCCCCAGCATTTT. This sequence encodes CASSESGDQPQHF.

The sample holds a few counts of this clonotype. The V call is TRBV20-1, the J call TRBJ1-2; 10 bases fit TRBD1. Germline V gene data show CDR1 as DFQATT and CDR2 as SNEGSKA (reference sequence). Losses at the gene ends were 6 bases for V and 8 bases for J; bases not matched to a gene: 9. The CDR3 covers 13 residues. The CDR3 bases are TGCAGTGCGAGGAGACAGGGGGCAGGGGGCTACACCTTC. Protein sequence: CSARRQGAGGYTF.

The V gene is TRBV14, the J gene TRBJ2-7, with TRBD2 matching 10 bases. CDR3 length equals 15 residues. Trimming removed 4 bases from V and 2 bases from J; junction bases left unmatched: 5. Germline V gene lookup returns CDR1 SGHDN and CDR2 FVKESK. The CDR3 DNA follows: TGTGCCAGCAGCCGATCTAGCGGGAGCACCTACGAGCAGTACTTC. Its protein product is CASSRSSGSTYEQYF.

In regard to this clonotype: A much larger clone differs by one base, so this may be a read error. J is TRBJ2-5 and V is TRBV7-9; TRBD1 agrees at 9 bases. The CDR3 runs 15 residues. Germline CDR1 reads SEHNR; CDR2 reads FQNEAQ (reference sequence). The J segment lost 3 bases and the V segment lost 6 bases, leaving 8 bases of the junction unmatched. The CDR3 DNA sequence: TGTGCCAGCAGACGGTTACGACAGGGGGAAGAGACCCAGTACTTC. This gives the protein CASRRLRQGEETQYF.

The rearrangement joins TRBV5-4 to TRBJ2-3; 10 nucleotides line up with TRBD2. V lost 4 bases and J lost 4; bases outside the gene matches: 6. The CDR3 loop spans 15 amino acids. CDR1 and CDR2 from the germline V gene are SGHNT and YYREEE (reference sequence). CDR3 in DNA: TGTGCCAGCAGCGGAACACTAGCGGGGTCAGATACGCAGTATTTT. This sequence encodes CASSGTLAGSDTQYF.

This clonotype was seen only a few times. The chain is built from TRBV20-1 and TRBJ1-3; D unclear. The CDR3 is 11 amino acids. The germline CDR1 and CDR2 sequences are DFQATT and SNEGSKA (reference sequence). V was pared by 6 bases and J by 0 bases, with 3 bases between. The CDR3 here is CSAYSGNTIYF. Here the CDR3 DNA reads TGCAGTGCGTACTCTGGAAACACCATATATTTT.

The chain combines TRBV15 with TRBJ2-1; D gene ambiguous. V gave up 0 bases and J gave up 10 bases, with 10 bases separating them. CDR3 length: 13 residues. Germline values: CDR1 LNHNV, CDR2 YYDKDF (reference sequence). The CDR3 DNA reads TGTGCCACCAGCAGAGAGGGTGTGGGAGAGCAGTTCTTC. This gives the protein CATSREGVGEQFF.

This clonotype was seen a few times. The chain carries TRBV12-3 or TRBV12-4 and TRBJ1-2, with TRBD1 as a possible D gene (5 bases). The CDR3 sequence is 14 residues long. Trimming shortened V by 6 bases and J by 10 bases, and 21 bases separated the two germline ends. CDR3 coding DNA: TGTGCCAGCAGGAGGCCAGGGATACCTAATGACTACACCTTC. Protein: CASRRPGIPNDYTF.

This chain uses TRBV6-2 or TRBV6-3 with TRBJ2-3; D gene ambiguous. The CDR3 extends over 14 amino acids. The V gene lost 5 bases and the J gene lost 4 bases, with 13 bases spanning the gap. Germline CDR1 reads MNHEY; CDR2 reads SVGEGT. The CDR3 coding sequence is TGTGCCAGCAGTCTATATCAGCCTTCAGATACGCAGTATTTT. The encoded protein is CASSLYQPSDTQYF.

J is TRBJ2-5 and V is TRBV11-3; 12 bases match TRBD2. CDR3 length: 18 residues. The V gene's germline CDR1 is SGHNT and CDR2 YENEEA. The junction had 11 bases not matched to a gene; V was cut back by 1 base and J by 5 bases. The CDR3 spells CASSLGRLAGAPAETQYF. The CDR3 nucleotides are TGTGCCAGCAGCTTAGGCCGACTAGCGGGGGCTCCCGCGGAGACCCAGTACTTC.

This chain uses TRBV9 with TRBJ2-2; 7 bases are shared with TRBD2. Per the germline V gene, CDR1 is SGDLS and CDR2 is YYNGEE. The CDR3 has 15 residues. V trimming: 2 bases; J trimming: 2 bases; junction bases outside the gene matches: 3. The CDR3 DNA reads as TGTGCCAGCAGCGTGCGGGAGATTAACACCGGGGAGCTGTTTTTT. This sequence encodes CASSVREINTGELFF.

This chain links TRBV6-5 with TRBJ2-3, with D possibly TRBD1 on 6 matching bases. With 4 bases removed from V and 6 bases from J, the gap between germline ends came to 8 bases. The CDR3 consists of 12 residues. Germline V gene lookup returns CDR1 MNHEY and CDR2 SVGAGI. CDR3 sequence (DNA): TGTGCCAGCAGTTCCACAGGGGATACGCAGTATTTT. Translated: CASSSTGDTQYF.

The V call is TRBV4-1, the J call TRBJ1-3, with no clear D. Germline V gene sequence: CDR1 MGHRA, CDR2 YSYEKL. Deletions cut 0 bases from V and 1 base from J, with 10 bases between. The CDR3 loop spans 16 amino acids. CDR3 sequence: CASSQEKPRSGNTIYF. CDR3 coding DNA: TGCGCCAGCAGCCAAGAGAAGCCACGATCTGGAAACACCATATATTTT.

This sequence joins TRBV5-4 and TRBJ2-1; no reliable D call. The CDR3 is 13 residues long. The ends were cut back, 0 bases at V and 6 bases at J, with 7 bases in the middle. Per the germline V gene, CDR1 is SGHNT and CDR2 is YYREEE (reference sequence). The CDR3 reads CASSLESVNEQFF. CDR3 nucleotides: TGTGCCAGCAGCTTGGAAAGCGTCAATGAGCAGTTCTTC.

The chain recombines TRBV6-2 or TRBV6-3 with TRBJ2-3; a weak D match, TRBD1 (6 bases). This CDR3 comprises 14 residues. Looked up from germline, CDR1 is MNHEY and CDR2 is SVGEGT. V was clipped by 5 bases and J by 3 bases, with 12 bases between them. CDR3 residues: CASSITGITDTQYF. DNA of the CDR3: TGTGCCAGCAGTATAACAGGGATAACAGATACGCAGTATTTT.

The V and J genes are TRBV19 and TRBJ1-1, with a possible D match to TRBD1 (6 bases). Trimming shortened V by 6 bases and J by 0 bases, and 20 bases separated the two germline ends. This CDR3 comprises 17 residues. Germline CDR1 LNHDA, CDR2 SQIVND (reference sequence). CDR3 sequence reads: CASSDTIQGSLNTEAFF. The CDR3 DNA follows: TGTGCCAGTAGCGACACTATACAGGGCTCTTTGAACACTGAAGCTTTCTTT.